Each of the 24 T cell receptor beta chains below was sequenced from the same sample in a study of blood T cell repertoires in COVID-19. Repertoires were generated with immunoSEQ multiplex PCR, while TCRdb's copy carries only in-frame clones and drops some. The data hold roughly 180,000 clones, with less than 85% observed a single time. Sequences were obtained from peripheral blood. The receptors were sampled from a woman in her fifties or sixties with COVID-19, enrolled during active disease.

This clone was observed a single time. The rearrangement links TRBV5-1 to TRBJ1-6; 7 positions agree with TRBD1. J was trimmed by 4 bases and V by 4 bases; bases with no gene match: 5. Looked up from germline, CDR1 is SGHRS and CDR2 is YFSETQ. This CDR3 has 15 residues. The CDR3 DNA reads as TGCGCCAGCAGCAAGACAGGGATTTATAATTCACCCCTCCACTTT. Translation: CASSKTGIYNSPLHF.

The chain employs TRBV19 and TRBJ1-2; 7 nucleotides match TRBD1. V dropped 2 bases and J dropped 1; count of bases not matched to a gene: 7. This CDR3 has 16 residues. Germline V gene lookup returns CDR1 LNHDA and CDR2 SQIVND (reference sequence). The CDR3 DNA sequence: TGTGCCAGTAGTATAAATGGACAGGATTATAACTATGGCTACACCTTC. Translation gives CASSINGQDYNYGYTF.

This clone has just a few counts. This chain joins TRBV6-2 or TRBV6-3 and TRBJ2-7; maybe TRBD2 (5 bases). The germline V gene has CDR1 MNHEY and CDR2 SVGEGT. V was cut by 0 bases and J by 6 bases, with 9 bases left in between. The CDR3 runs 13 residues. The CDR3 nucleotides are TGTGCCAGCAGTTACTCCGCGGGTTCCGAGCAGTACTTC. Residues: CASSYSAGSEQYF.

This clone was recorded a few times. This CDR3 is also generated by other DNA sequences in the sample. The chain carries TRBV5-1 and TRBJ1-4, with 8 bases aligning to TRBD1. J was trimmed by 8 bases and V by 4 bases; bases with no gene match: 7. The CDR3 is made up of 14 amino acids. The V gene's germline CDR1 is SGHRS and CDR2 YFSETQ. The CDR3: CASSRQGAGEKLFF. CDR3 DNA: TGCGCCAGCAGCCGGCAGGGGGCTGGGGAAAAACTGTTTTTT. The entire variable domain, with the rest obtained from reference TRBV5-1 and TRBJ1-4, is as follows: KAGVTQTPRYLIKTRGQQVTLSCSPISGHRSVSWYQQTPGQGLQFLFEYFSETQRNKGNFPGRFSGRQFSNSRSEMNVSTLELGDSALYLCASSRQGAGEKLFFGSGTQLSVL.

V is TRBV5-1 and J is TRBJ2-7; D is undetermined. Deletions cut 2 bases from V and 2 bases from J, with 8 bases between. This CDR3 is 13 amino acids long. Germline V lookup: CDR1 SGHRS, CDR2 YFSETQ. CDR3 in DNA: TGCGCCAGCAGCTTCACTGAGACCTACGAGCAGTACTTC. This gives the protein CASSFTETYEQYF.

The chain uses TRBV2 and TRBJ2-1; TRBD2 matches at 10 bases. The CDR3 covers 18 residues. The V gene end was trimmed by 0 bases and the J gene end by 1 base; junction bases not matched to a gene: 6. Germline assignment: CDR1 SNHLY and CDR2 FYNNEI. Written as DNA, the CDR3 is TGTGCCAGCAGTGAAGCCCAACTAGCGGGGAAATCCTACAATGAGCAGTTCTTC. Amino acids: CASSEAQLAGKSYNEQFF.

With regard to this clone: Within the sample, other DNA sequences also encode this same CDR3. The chain carries TRBV3-1 (or the pseudogene TRBV3-2) and TRBJ1-1; maybe TRBD1 (6 bases). Trimming removed 1 base at V and 1 base at J, with 7 bases between. CDR1 and CDR2 from the germline V gene are LGHDT and YNNKEL (reference sequence). There are 14 residues in the CDR3. The CDR3 DNA is TGTGCCAGCAGCCAAGGCAGGGGGAACACTGAAGCTTTCTTT. This translates into CASSQGRGNTEAFF.

The J gene is TRBJ2-3, the V gene TRBV12-3 or TRBV12-4; D uncertain. The CDR3 has 13 amino acids. Trimming took 5 bases from V and 0 from J, leaving 6 bases between them. This CDR3 reads CASSLTSTDTQYF. Here the CDR3 DNA reads TGTGCCAGCAGTCTAACGAGCACAGATACGCAGTATTTT.

This rearrangement joins TRBV5-1 to TRBJ2-4; TRBD2 aligns across 10 bases. CDR1 is SGHRS and CDR2 is YFSETQ in the germline V gene. The trim removed 5 bases at V and 7 bases at J, leaving 3 bases unmatched. The CDR3 is 13 amino acids. The chain's CDR3 is CASSRLAGNIQYF. Here the CDR3 DNA reads TGCGCCAGCAGTCGACTAGCGGGTAACATTCAGTACTTC. Complete variable domain (other parts from reference TRBV5-1 and TRBJ2-4): KAGVTQTPRYLIKTRGQQVTLSCSPISGHRSVSWYQQTPGQGLQFLFEYFSETQRNKGNFPGRFSGRQFSNSRSEMNVSTLELGDSALYLCASSRLAGNIQYFGAGTRLSVL.

V gene TRBV27 combines with J gene TRBJ1-6; weak D call: TRBD1 (6 bases). CDR1 MNHEY and CDR2 SMNVEV come from the germline V gene (reference sequence). The CDR3 length is 15 residues. Deletions cut 5 bases from V and 8 bases from J, with 16 bases between. The CDR3 is CASSPGVQGYSPLHF. In nucleotides, the CDR3 is TGTGCCAGCAGTCCAGGGGTCCAGGGGTATTCACCCCTCCACTTT.

This chain uses TRBV11-3 with TRBJ2-3, with 12 positions matching TRBD1. CDR1 is SGHNT, CDR2 YENEEA, per germline. Trimming cost V 3 bases and J 5 bases; bases outside gene matches: 6. This CDR3 is 16 amino acids long. The CDR3 loop is CASSLGQGAYGDTQYF. Written as DNA, the CDR3 is TGTGCCAGCAGCTTGGGACAGGGGGCGTATGGAGATACGCAGTATTTT.

Regarding this clone: Distinct nucleotide sequences in the sample also encode this CDR3. The chain combines TRBV19 with TRBJ2-7; 10 nucleotides match TRBD2. This CDR3 spans 13 amino acids. Germline V gene sequence: CDR1 LNHDA, CDR2 SQIVND (reference sequence). After removal of 9 bases from V and 2 bases from J, the junction contained 4 bases not matched to a gene. DNA for the CDR3: TGTGCCAGCAGGACTAGCGGAACCTACGAGCAGTACTTC. Translated: CASRTSGTYEQYF.

This clone was picked up a small number of times. The chain has TRBV14 and TRBJ1-6; D is unresolved. The CDR3 loop spans 13 amino acids. Looked up from germline, CDR1 is SGHDN and CDR2 is FVKESK. Trimming pared 2 bases from V and 10 bases from J, leaving 9 bases between. Here the CDR3 reads CASSQREDSPLHF. In nucleotides, the CDR3 is TGTGCCAGCAGCCAAAGGGAGGACTCACCCCTCCACTTT.

V and J are TRBV28 and TRBJ1-3; 7 bases are a match to TRBD1. The CDR3 totals 16 residues. The trim removed 5 bases at V and 6 bases at J, leaving 13 bases unmatched. From germline, CDR1 is MDHEN and CDR2 SYDVKM. Here the CDR3 DNA reads TGTGCCAGCAGTCATCCTTCGACAGGGCAATTAAACACCATATATTTT. Translation: CASSHPSTGQLNTIYF.

This clone has a single count. This chain joins TRBV5-1 and TRBJ1-5; 8 bases are shared with TRBD1. The V gene's germline CDR1 is SGHRS and CDR2 YFSETQ. The CDR3 spans 15 residues. The J segment lost 5 bases and the V segment lost 2 bases, leaving 6 bases of the junction unmatched. The chain's CDR3 is CASSLGTGIYQPQHF. The CDR3 nucleotides are TGCGCCAGCAGCTTAGGGACAGGAATCTATCAGCCCCAGCATTTT.

CDR3 sequence: CASSYSDRAYGYTF. The CDR3 nucleotides read TGTGCCAGCAGTTACTCCGACAGGGCCTATGGCTACACCTTC. J is TRBJ1-2 and V is TRBV6-6; 7 bases align to TRBD1. The ends lost 0 bases at V and 4 bases at J; junction bases unmatched: 2. CDR1 is MNHNY, CDR2 SVGAGI, per germline (reference sequence). The CDR3 is 14 residues long.

This sequence joins TRBV4-1 and TRBJ2-3; 9 bases are shared with TRBD2. Trimming took 4 bases from V and 1 from J; bases not matched to a gene: 6. This CDR3 has 16 amino acids. The germline gives CDR1 MGHRA, CDR2 YSYEKL. The CDR3 protein is CASSPEAGGGTDTQYF. For the CDR3, the DNA is TGCGCCAGCAGCCCCGAGGCGGGGGGGGGCACAGATACGCAGTATTTT.

J is TRBJ1-5 and V is TRBV11-2, with D unresolved. Germline CDR1 and CDR2: SGHAT and FQNNGV. The CDR3 has 15 amino acids. V lost 1 base, J lost 0 bases, and 7 bases lay in between. In DNA form, the CDR3 reads TGTGCCAGCAGCTTAGGGGCGCATAGCAATCAGCCCCAGCATTTT. Its protein is CASSLGAHSNQPQHF.

The chain carries TRBV18 and TRBJ1-2; D perhaps matches TRBD1 (5 bases). V lost 3 bases, J lost 8 bases, and 13 bases lay in between. Germline assignment: CDR1 KGHSH and CDR2 LQKENI. The CDR3 extends over 13 amino acids. The DNA of the CDR3 is TGTGCCAGCTCACCTCAGACAGAGAGGGGCTACACCTTC. It codes for CASSPQTERGYTF.

This clone has just one count. J is TRBJ1-4 and V is TRBV3-1 (or the pseudogene TRBV3-2), with D maybe TRBD1 (6 bases). V dropped 3 bases and J dropped 4 bases, with 12 bases sitting between them. The CDR3 covers 15 residues. The germline gives CDR1 LGHDT, CDR2 YNNKEL (reference sequence). CDR3 DNA sequence: TGTGCCAGCAGCCACGGACAGCTGGATAATGAAAAACTGTTTTTT. Its protein is CASSHGQLDNEKLFF.

The CDR3 DNA reads TGTGCCAGCAGCCAAGTCCGGGGGGGGCCCGATACGCAGTATTTT. It translates to CASSQVRGGPDTQYF. The chain couples TRBV3-1 (or the pseudogene TRBV3-2) to TRBJ2-3; 8 bases are a match to TRBD2. CDR1 is LGHDT and CDR2 is YNNKEL in the germline V gene (reference sequence). This CDR3 is 15 amino acids long. The V gene end was trimmed by 1 base and the J gene end by 6 bases; junction bases not matched to a gene: 6.

This sequence joins TRBV29-1 and TRBJ2-7; TRBD2 aligns across 13 bases. With 7 bases clipped from V and 10 bases from J, the junction kept 13 bases outside the gene matches. Germline V lookup: CDR1 SQVTM, CDR2 ANQGSEA. This CDR3 spans 14 amino acids. The DNA for the CDR3 is TGCAGCGCTAGAACTTCAGGACTAGCGGGAGCACAGTACTTC. Its protein is CSARTSGLAGAQYF.

The V gene is TRBV25-1, the J gene TRBJ2-7; 7 bases align to TRBD1. There are 14 residues in the CDR3. Germline CDR1 and CDR2: MGHDK and SYGVNS. V gave up 6 bases and J gave up 10 bases; unmatched junction bases: 15. The DNA for the CDR3 is TGTGCCAGCAGCCAAAGTGGGGACAGTAGCCCACAGTACTTC. As protein: CASSQSGDSSPQYF.

This clone was observed a single time. V usage is TRBV7-3 and J usage is TRBJ2-4; 7 nucleotides match TRBD2. CDR1 and CDR2 from the germline V gene are SGHTA and FQGTGA. J was trimmed by 7 bases and V by 5 bases; bases with no gene match: 11. The CDR3 spans 15 residues. The CDR3 loop reads CASSPGRGRENIQYF. CDR3 nucleotides: TGTGCCAGCAGCCCTGGGCGGGGGAGGGAGAACATTCAGTACTTC.